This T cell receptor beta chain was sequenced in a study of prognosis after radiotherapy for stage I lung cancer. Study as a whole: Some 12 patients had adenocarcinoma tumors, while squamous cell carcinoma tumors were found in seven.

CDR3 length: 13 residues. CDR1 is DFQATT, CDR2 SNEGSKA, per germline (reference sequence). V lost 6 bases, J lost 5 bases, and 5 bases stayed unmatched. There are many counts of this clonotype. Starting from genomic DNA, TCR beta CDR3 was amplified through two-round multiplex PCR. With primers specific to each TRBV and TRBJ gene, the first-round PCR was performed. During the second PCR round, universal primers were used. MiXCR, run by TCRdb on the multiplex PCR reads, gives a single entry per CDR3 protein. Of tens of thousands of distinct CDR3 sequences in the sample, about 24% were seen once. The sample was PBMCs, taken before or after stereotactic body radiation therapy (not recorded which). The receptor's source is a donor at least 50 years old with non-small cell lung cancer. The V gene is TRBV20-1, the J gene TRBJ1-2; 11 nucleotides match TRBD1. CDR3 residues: CSAPGQGGYGYTF. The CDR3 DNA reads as TGCAGTGCGCCGGGACAGGGGGGATATGGCTACACCTTC.